The clone carrying this T cell receptor beta chain occurred many times. Deletions cut 4 bases from V and 6 bases from J, with 17 bases between. This CDR3 has 15 amino acids. From germline, CDR1 is SGHRS and CDR2 YFSETQ. Individual cDNA molecules were tagged with unique molecular identifiers. TCRdb called the 5' RACE reads again in MiXCR, with one record for every CDR3 protein. The table lists over 35,000 distinct CDR3 sequences, 3.5% to 5% of them singletons. This sample is part of a study of early T cells in non-severe SARS-CoV-2 infection. Background on the study: Sequencing used unsorted whole-blood bulk RNA, so chains lack pairing.

Material for sequencing was whole blood. This receptor was identified in an adult who was a healthcare worker with PCR-confirmed SARS-CoV-2 infection or an uninfected control (not recorded which). The gene calls are TRBV5-1 and TRBJ1-3, with D possibly matching TRBD1 (5 bases). As DNA, the CDR3 is TGCGCCAGCAGCAAATCCTGGACAATGGAAAACACCATATATTTT. It translates to CASSKSWTMENTIYF.